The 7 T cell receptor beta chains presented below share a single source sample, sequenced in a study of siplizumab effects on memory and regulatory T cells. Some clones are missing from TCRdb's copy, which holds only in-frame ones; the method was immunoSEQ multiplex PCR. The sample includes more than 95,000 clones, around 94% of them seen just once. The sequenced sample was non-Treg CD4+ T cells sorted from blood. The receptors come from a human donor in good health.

DNA for the CDR3: TGTGCCAGCAGCCGGGTGGATGTGGGGGGCAATCAGCCCCAGCATTTT. Protein sequence: CASSRVDVGGNQPQHF. This chain links TRBV5-6 with TRBJ1-5, with a tentative D call TRBD1 (5 bases). V lost 4 bases to trimming and J lost 2 bases, with 16 bases between them. The CDR3 covers 16 residues. Germline V gene data show CDR1 as SGHDT and CDR2 as YYEEEE.

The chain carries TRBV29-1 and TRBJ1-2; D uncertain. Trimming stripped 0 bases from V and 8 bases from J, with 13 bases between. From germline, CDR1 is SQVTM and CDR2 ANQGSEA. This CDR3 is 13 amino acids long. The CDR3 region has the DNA TGCAGCGTTGAAGATAGGTACGGGCACGGCTACACCTTC. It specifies CSVEDRYGHGYTF.

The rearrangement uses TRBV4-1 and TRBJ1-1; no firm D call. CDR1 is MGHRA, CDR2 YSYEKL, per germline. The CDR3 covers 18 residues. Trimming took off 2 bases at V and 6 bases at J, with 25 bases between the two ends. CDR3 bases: TGCGCCAGCAGCCAACCTCTCCGGCGCCCGAGGTCAGAGGCTGAAGCTTTCTTT. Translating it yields CASSQPLRRPRSEAEAFF.

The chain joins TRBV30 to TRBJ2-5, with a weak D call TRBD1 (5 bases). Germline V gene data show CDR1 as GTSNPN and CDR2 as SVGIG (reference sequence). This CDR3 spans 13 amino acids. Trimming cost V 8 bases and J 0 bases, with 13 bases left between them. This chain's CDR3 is CAGDRPNQETQYF. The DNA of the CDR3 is TGTGCCGGTGACAGACCGAACCAAGAGACCCAGTACTTC. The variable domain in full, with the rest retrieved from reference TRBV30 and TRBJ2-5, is SQTIHQWPATLVQPVGSPLSLECTVEGTSNPNLYWYRQAAGRGLQLLFYSVGIGQISSEVPQNLSASRPQDRQFILSSKKLLLSDSGFYLCAGDRPNQETQYFGPGTRLLVL.

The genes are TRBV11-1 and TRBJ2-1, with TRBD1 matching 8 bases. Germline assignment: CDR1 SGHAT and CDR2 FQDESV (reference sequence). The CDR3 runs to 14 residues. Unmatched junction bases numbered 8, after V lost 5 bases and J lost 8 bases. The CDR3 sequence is CASSIDRGGDEQFF. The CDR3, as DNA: TGTGCCAGCAGCATAGACAGGGGAGGTGATGAGCAGTTCTTC.

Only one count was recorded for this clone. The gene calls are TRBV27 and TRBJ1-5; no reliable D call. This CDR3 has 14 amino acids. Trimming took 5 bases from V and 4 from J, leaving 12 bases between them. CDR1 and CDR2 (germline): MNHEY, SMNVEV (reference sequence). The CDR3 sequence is CASSPERANQPQHF. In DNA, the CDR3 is TGTGCCAGCAGTCCCGAGAGGGCGAATCAGCCCCAGCATTTT.

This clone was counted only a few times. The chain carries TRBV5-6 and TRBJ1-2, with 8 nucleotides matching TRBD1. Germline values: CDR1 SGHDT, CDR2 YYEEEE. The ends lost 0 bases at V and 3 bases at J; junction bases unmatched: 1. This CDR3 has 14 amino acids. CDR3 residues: CASSLGQGHYGYTF. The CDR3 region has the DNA TGTGCCAGCAGCTTGGGACAGGGGCACTATGGCTACACCTTC. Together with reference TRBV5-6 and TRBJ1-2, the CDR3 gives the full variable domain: DAGVTQSPTHLIKTRGQQVTLRCSPKSGHDTVSWYQQALGQGPQFIFQYYEEEERQRGNFPDRFSGHQFPNYSSELNVNALLLGDSALYLCASSLGQGHYGYTFGSGTRLTVV.